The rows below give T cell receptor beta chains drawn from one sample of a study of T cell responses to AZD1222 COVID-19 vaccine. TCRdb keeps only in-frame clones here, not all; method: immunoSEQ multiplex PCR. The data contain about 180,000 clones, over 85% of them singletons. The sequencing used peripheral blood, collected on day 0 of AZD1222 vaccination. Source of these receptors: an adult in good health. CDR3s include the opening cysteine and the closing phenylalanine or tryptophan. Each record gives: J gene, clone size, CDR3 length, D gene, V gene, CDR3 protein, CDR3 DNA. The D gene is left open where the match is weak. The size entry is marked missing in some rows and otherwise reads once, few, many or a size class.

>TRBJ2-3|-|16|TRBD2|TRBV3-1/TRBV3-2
CASSSTSGASTDTQYF
TGTGCCAGCAGTTCGACTAGCGGTGCTAGCACAGATACGCAGTATTTT
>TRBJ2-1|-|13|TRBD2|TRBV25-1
CASSLTSVDEQFF
TGTGCCAGCAGTCTAACTAGCGTCGATGAGCAGTTCTTC
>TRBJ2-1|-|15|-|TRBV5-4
CASSGDLGSYNEQFF
TGTGCCAGCAGCGGGGATCTGGGCTCCTACAATGAGCAGTTCTTC
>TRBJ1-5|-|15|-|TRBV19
CASSIGRGANQPQHF
TGTGCCAGTAGTATTGGACGGGGGGCCAATCAGCCCCAGCATTTT
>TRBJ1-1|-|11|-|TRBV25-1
CASSPNTEAFF
TGTGCCAGCAGTCCTAACACTGAAGCTTTCTTT
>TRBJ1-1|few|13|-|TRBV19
CASSIDRGAEAFF
TGTGCCAGTAGTATAGATCGAGGAGCTGAAGCTTTCTTT
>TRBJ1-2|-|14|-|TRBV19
CASSISGQIYGYTF
TGTGCCAGTAGTATATCAGGGCAGATCTATGGCTACACCTTC
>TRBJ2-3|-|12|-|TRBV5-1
CASSLETDTQYF
TGCGCCAGCAGCTTGGAAACAGATACGCAGTATTTT
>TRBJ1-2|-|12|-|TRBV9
CASSVSQGRVTF
TGTGCCAGCAGCGTGTCACAGGGTCGGGTTACCTTC
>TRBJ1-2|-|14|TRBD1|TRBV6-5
CASSKTGGNYGYTF
TGTGCCAGCAGTAAGACAGGGGGGAACTATGGCTACACCTTC
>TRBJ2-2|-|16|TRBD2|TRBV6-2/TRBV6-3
CASSSPLAGVTGELFF
TGTGCCAGCAGTTCCCCCTTAGCGGGAGTGACCGGGGAGCTGTTTTTT
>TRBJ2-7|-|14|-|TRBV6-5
CASRFYTQTNEQYF
TGTGCCAGCAGATTCTACACTCAGACTAACGAGCAGTACTTC
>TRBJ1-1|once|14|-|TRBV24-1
CAPTGEGRDTEAFF
TGTGCCCCCACCGGGGAGGGAAGGGACACTGAAGCTTTCTTT
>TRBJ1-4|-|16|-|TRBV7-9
CASSLAQGATNEKLFF
TGTGCCAGCAGCTTAGCACAGGGAGCAACTAATGAAAAACTGTTTTTT
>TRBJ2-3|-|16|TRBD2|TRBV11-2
CASSPGLAEFTDTQYF
TGTGCCAGCAGCCCGGGACTAGCGGAGTTCACAGATACGCAGTATTTT
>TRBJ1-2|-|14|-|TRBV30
CAWNRPGQDYGYTF
TGTGCCTGGAACCGCCCTGGGCAGGACTATGGCTACACCTTC
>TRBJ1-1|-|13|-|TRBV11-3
CASSLGMNTEAFF
TGTGCCAGCAGCTTAGGGATGAACACTGAAGCTTTCTTT
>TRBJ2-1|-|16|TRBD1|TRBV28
CASSGDGTGSYNEQFF
TGTGCCAGCAGTGGGGACGGGACAGGGAGTTACAATGAGCAGTTCTTC
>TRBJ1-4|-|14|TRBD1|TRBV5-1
CASSFGQGGEKLFF
TGCGCCAGCAGCTTCGGACAGGGGGGTGAAAAACTGTTTTTT
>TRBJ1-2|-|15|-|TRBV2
CASSSSRTPPEGYTF
TGTGCCAGCAGTTCCTCACGGACACCTCCTGAGGGCTACACCTTC
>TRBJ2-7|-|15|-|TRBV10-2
CASLETRTPSYEQYF
TGCGCCAGCTTAGAGACTAGGACGCCTTCTTACGAGCAGTACTTC
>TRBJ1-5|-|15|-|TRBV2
CASSEEGLSNQPQHF
TGTGCCAGCAGTGAAGAGGGGTTGAGCAATCAGCCCCAGCATTTT
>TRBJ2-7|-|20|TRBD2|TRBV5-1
CASAKTQGVSVTSGRYEQYF
TGCGCCAGCGCGAAGACCCAGGGCGTATCGGTGACTAGCGGGCGTTACGAGCAGTACTTC
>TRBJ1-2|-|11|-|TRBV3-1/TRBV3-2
CATQANYGYTF
TGTGCCACTCAAGCTAACTATGGCTACACCTTC
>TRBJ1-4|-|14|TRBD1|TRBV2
CASSVTGVREKLFF
TGTGCCAGCAGCGTGACAGGGGTCAGAGAAAAACTGTTTTTT
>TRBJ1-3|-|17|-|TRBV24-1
CATSDGTGKEAGNTIYF
TGTGCCACCAGTGATGGTACAGGGAAAGAGGCTGGAAACACCATATATTTT
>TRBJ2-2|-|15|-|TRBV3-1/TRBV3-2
CASSQVGWGGGELFF
TGTGCCAGCAGCCAAGTTGGGTGGGGCGGCGGGGAGCTGTTTTTT
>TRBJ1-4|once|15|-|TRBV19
CASSSWGLSNEKLFF
TGTGCCAGTAGCTCATGGGGACTGAGTAATGAAAAACTGTTTTTT
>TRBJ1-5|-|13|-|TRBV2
CASSVRGNQPQHF
TGTGCCAGCAGTGTCAGGGGCAATCAGCCCCAGCATTTT
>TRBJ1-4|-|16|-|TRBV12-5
CASGLVLGAKHEKLFF
TGTGCTAGTGGTTTGGTATTGGGGGCCAAGCATGAAAAACTGTTTTTT
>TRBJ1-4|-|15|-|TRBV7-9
CASSPTQTNNEKLFF
TGTGCCAGCAGCCCCACGCAGACCAACAATGAAAAACTGTTTTTT
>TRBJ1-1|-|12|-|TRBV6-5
CASSPGGGRAFF
TGTGCCAGCAGTCCGGGAGGGGGTAGGGCTTTCTTT
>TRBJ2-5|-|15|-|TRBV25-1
CASSVDWAVGETQYF
TGTGCCAGTAGTGTCGATTGGGCGGTTGGAGAGACCCAGTACTTC
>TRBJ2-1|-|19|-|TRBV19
CASSIRDRGLARSYNEQFF
TGTGCCAGTAGTATCCGGGACAGGGGACTAGCGAGATCCTACAATGAGCAGTTCTTC
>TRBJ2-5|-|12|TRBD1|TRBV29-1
CSADRVQETQYF
TGCAGCGCGGACAGGGTCCAAGAGACCCAGTACTTC
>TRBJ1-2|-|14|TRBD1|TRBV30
CAWSRDRAGRGYTF
TGTGCCTGGAGTCGGGACAGGGCCGGGCGAGGCTACACCTTC
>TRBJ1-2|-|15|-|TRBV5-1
CASSLVQGAGYGYTF
TGCGCCAGCAGCTTGGTACAGGGTGCGGGCTATGGCTACACCTTC
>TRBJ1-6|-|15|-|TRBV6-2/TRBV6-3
CASSYSAVYNSPLHF
TGTGCCAGCAGTTACTCGGCCGTGTATAATTCACCCCTCCACTTT
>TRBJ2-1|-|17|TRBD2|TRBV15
CATSRAGASGLYNEQFF
TGTGCCACCAGCAGAGCCGGGGCTAGCGGGTTATACAATGAGCAGTTCTTC
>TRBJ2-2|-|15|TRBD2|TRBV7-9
CASSSSGMGTGELFF
TGTGCCAGCAGCTCCAGCGGGATGGGGACCGGGGAGCTGTTTTTT
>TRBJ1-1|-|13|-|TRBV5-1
CASSFQENTEAFF
TGCGCCAGCAGCTTTCAGGAGAACACTGAAGCTTTCTTT
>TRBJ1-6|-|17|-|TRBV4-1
CASSQEPPDRSNSPLHF
TGCGCCAGCAGCCAAGAACCTCCCGACAGGTCAAATTCACCCCTCCACTTT